The 18 T cell receptor beta chains reported below all come from one sample, sequenced in a study of cytomegalovirus exposure and HLA in healthy donors. Generated by immunoSEQ multiplex PCR, the TCRdb table keeps only in-frame clones and is missing some. This table holds under 75,000 clones, 95% to 97% found once. The sequenced sample consisted of PBMCs. The source is a woman between 18 and 29 years old in good health and CMV-seronegative.

The chain has TRBV28 and TRBJ2-7; 7 bases are shared with TRBD2. V trimming: 6 bases; J trimming: 6 bases; junction bases outside the gene matches: 5. Germline V gives CDR1 MDHEN, CDR2 SYDVKM. CDR3 size: 12 residues. The CDR3 bases are TGTGCCAGCAGCGAACTAGCGTTCGAGCAGTACTTC. Its translation is CASSELAFEQYF.

This rearrangement joins TRBV2 to TRBJ2-2, with 11 nucleotides matching TRBD2. The J segment lost 1 base and the V segment lost 6 bases, leaving 4 bases of the junction unmatched. Germline V gives CDR1 SNHLY, CDR2 FYNNEI. The CDR3 spans 16 residues. The CDR3: CASRALAGGNTGELFF. In DNA, the CDR3 is TGTGCCAGCAGGGCCCTAGCGGGAGGGAACACCGGGGAGCTGTTTTTT.

The genes are TRBV11-1 and TRBJ2-7; 7 positions agree with TRBD2. Germline V gives CDR1 SGHAT, CDR2 FQDESV (reference sequence). The CDR3 spans 15 residues. V was pared by 5 bases and J by 3 bases, with 10 bases of the junction left unmatched. The CDR3 DNA is TGTGCCAGCAGCCCAGGAGCTAGCGGCAACTACGAGCAGTACTTC. This translates into CASSPGASGNYEQYF.

The V call is TRBV27, the J call TRBJ2-1, with 9 bases aligning to TRBD2. Germline values: CDR1 MNHEY, CDR2 SMNVEV (reference sequence). Losses at the gene ends were 2 bases for V and 7 bases for J; bases not matched to a gene: 9. The CDR3 is 16 amino acids. CDR3 sequence: CASSLLLAGGGNEQFF. CDR3 coding DNA: TGTGCCAGCAGTTTACTACTAGCGGGTGGGGGGAATGAGCAGTTCTTC.

This chain joins TRBV18 and TRBJ2-7; 9 bases align to TRBD1. CDR3 size: 13 residues. Per the germline V gene, CDR1 is KGHSH and CDR2 is LQKENI. V was clipped by 0 bases and J by 6 bases; unmatched bases: 0. This chain's CDR3 is CASSPPDRGEQYF. The CDR3, as DNA: TGTGCCAGCTCACCACCGGACAGGGGCGAGCAGTACTTC.

V gene TRBV4-1 combines with J gene TRBJ2-2, with 7 bases aligning to TRBD2. V trimming: 1 base; J trimming: 4 bases; junction bases outside the gene matches: 6. Germline V gives CDR1 MGHRA, CDR2 YSYEKL. The CDR3 contains 16 residues. CDR3 nucleotides: TGCGCCAGCAGCCAAGTCGGGGGGATGGGCACCGGGGAGCTGTTTTTT. Its protein is CASSQVGGMGTGELFF.

The chain carries TRBV19 and TRBJ2-6, with 8 bases matching TRBD1. Trimming cost V 6 bases and J 3 bases; bases outside gene matches: 13. Germline loops: CDR1 LNHDA, CDR2 SQIVND (reference sequence). The CDR3 covers 18 residues. The CDR3 region has the DNA TGTGCCAGTAGGAGTACCGCAGGGGGCCGTTATGGGGCCAACGTCCTGACTTTC. Its translation: CASRSTAGGRYGANVLTF.

DNA for the CDR3: TGCAGTGCTAGGAGGTACAATGAGCAGTTCTTC. This codes for CSARRYNEQFF. The gene calls are TRBV20-1 and TRBJ2-1, with unresolved D. The CDR3 contains 11 residues. Germline V gene data show CDR1 as DFQATT and CDR2 as SNEGSKA (reference sequence). Deletions cut 3 bases from V and 4 bases from J, with 4 bases between.

This clone was counted a single time. The chain recombines TRBV5-6 with TRBJ2-7; 10 bases align to TRBD2. This CDR3 spans 15 amino acids. Germline CDR1 and CDR2: SGHDT and YYEEEE. Unmatched junction bases numbered 6, after V lost 4 bases and J lost 2 bases. The CDR3 loop reads CASSPRTSGPYEQYF. CDR3 nucleotides: TGTGCCAGCAGCCCCCGGACTAGCGGACCCTACGAGCAGTACTTC.

The table lists this clone with a count of one. The V gene is TRBV13, the J gene TRBJ2-7; weak D call: TRBD1 (6 bases). The germline V and J ends were trimmed by 5 bases and 2 bases, with 13 bases remaining between them. Per the germline V gene, CDR1 is PRHDT and CDR2 is FYEKMQ (reference sequence). CDR3 size: 14 residues. The CDR3 sequence is CASSPRDTAYEQYF. The CDR3 DNA reads as TGTGCCAGCAGCCCCCGGGACACCGCCTACGAGCAGTACTTC.

This clone was observed once. The chain is built from TRBV7-8 and TRBJ2-5; the D gene is possibly TRBD2 (6 bases). The CDR3 extends over 15 amino acids. The ends were cut back, 8 bases at V and 0 bases at J, with 16 bases in the middle. Germline lookup yields CDR1 SGHVS and CDR2 FQNEAQ. This CDR3 reads CASRPRRGDQETQYF. CDR3 nucleotides: TGTGCCAGCCGCCCCCGGCGGGGAGACCAAGAGACCCAGTACTTC.

V and J are TRBV4-3 and TRBJ2-3; weak D call: TRBD1 (5 bases). V gave up 0 bases and J gave up 2 bases, with 12 bases separating them. This CDR3 comprises 16 residues. Per germline, CDR1 LGHNA and CDR2 YSLEER. CDR3 region: CASSQEGQGYTDTQYF. CDR3 nucleotide sequence: TGCGCCAGCAGCCAAGAGGGGCAGGGTTACACAGATACGCAGTATTTT.

The chain employs TRBV5-1 and TRBJ1-1; maybe TRBD1 (6 bases). The length of the CDR3 is 14 residues. Deletions cut 0 bases from V and 8 bases from J, with 14 bases between. Germline loops: CDR1 SGHRS, CDR2 YFSETQ. The CDR3, as DNA: TGCGCCAGCAGCTTGGGGCATAGCGGGGGCGAAGCTTTCTTT. As protein: CASSLGHSGGEAFF.

The chain has TRBV10-1 and TRBJ1-1, with D maybe TRBD1 (6 bases). Germline lookup yields CDR1 WNHNN and CDR2 SYGVQD (reference sequence). The V end was cut by 6 bases, the J end by 4 bases, with 21 bases between. This CDR3 has 16 amino acids. The DNA for the CDR3 is TGCGCCAGCAGCAAGAAGAGGGGTAAGGGGGTCACTGAAGCTTTCTTT. Amino acids: CASSKKRGKGVTEAFF.

This clone was seen only once. J is TRBJ2-5 and V is TRBV30, with D possibly TRBD1 on 5 matching bases. The CDR3 runs 14 residues. The ends were cut back, 0 bases at V and 7 bases at J, with 15 bases in the middle. CDR1 and CDR2 (germline): GTSNPN, SVGIG (reference sequence). The CDR3 DNA reads as TGTGCCTGGAGTGTACTCCGCCAGGGTGCGACCCAGTACTTC. Translation gives CAWSVLRQGATQYF.

The CDR3 sequence is CASSSSRTVRLAGWETQYF. The CDR3 DNA sequence: TGTGCCAGCAGCTCCTCGAGGACCGTGCGACTAGCGGGATGGGAGACCCAGTACTTC. The genes are TRBV7-2 and TRBJ2-5; 11 nucleotides agree with TRBD2. Trimming removed 4 bases from V and 5 bases from J; junction bases left unmatched: 18. This CDR3 has 19 residues. The germline V gene encodes CDR1 SGHTA and CDR2 FQGNSA.

The chain combines TRBV7-3 with TRBJ2-1, with 11 nucleotides matching TRBD2. Germline-derived CDR1 and CDR2 are SGHTA and FQGTGA. This CDR3 spans 15 amino acids. J lost 6 bases, V lost 5 bases, and 6 bases had no gene match. CDR3 amino acids: CASSLSLAGGNEQFF. CDR3 DNA: TGTGCCAGCAGCCTGTCCCTAGCGGGAGGCAATGAGCAGTTCTTC.

This chain connects TRBV29-1 to TRBJ2-5; D perhaps matches TRBD2 (6 bases). CDR1 is SQVTM and CDR2 is ANQGSEA in the germline V gene. The CDR3 extends over 15 amino acids. V was cut by 3 bases and J by 5 bases, with 19 bases left in between. CDR3 DNA sequence: TGCAGCGTTGAGGTGGTAGGCAGGGCGGGGGAGACCCAGTACTTC. Protein sequence: CSVEVVGRAGETQYF.